This T cell receptor beta chain emerged from a study of T cells in Graves' hyperthyroidism and ophthalmopathy. Each 10 ml fresh peripheral blood draw supplied the PBMCs. From RNA transcripts, TCR beta CDR3 regions were amplified. Primed by the HTBI set, a first-round RT-PCR was run on the TCR CDR3. TCRdb processed the multiplex PCR reads anew with MiXCR; each CDR3 protein has one entry. This table has about 300,000 distinct CDR3 sequences, roughly an eighth appearing once. V gave up 5 bases and J gave up 4 bases; unmatched junction bases: 6. The germline gives CDR1 LNHDA, CDR2 SQIVND (reference sequence). CDR3 size: 14 residues. This clonotype was counted at least ten times.

The TCR sequence derives from a middle-aged woman with Graves' hyperthyroidism. This chain joins TRBV19 and TRBJ1-2; 8 positions agree with TRBD1. Material: blood. This chain's CDR3 is CASSARDRIYGYTF. In DNA form, the CDR3 reads TGTGCCAGTAGTGCCCGGGACAGGATCTATGGCTACACCTTC.